The sequence of this T cell receptor (beta chain) was determined in a study of lymphopenia after photon versus proton radiotherapy. Profiling relied on immunoSEQ multiplex PCR, and the TCRdb table lists in-frame clones only, not all of them. The table shows around 29,000 clones, with approximately 90% occurring only once. As concerns this clone: As yet, its antigen is unknown.

Findings and caveats of the study: After lymphocyte nadir, photon-treated repertoires showed oligoclonal expansion, especially CD8+ Temra.

The source material was peripheral blood, sampled from a patient treated with proton-based radiotherapy. This TCR was sampled from a woman in her sixties with cholangiocarcinoma. Some clones in this sample may be carry-over from other donors' samples.

The CDR3 spells CASSPNPRLALYNEQFF. CDR3 nucleotide sequence: TGTGCCAGCAGCCCAAACCCGCGACTAGCACTCTACAATGAGCAGTTCTTC. V usage is TRBV4-2 and J usage is TRBJ2-1, with 7 positions matching TRBD2. Trimming took 4 bases from V and 3 from J; bases not matched to a gene: 12. CDR3 size: 17 residues. The germline CDR1 and CDR2 sequences are LGHNA and YNFKEQ.